One sample yielded the 12 T cell receptor beta chains listed below, sequenced in a study of cytomegalovirus exposure and HLA in healthy donors. A multiplex PCR was run with 60 Vbeta primers and 13 Jbeta primers. Here immunoSEQ multiplex PCR was the method, and the copy in TCRdb shows in-frame clones only, minus some. Among about 130,000 clones listed, about 78% were seen once. The source material was PBMCs. Receptors originate from a female donor in good health and CMV-seronegative.

The chain employs TRBV6-1 and TRBJ1-1; no clear D gene. CDR3 length: 14 amino acids. Germline assignment: CDR1 MNHNS and CDR2 SASEGT. The V gene lost 3 bases and the J gene lost 4 bases, with 12 bases spanning the gap. CDR3 nucleotide sequence: TGTGCCAGCAGTGACCCCCCCAGAACCACTGAAGCTTTCTTT. Translated, it gives CASSDPPRTTEAFF.

The rearrangement uses TRBV4-1 and TRBJ2-5, with TRBD1 identical over 10 bases. The CDR3 totals 17 residues. The ends lost 0 bases at V and 5 bases at J; junction bases unmatched: 9. The germline V gene encodes CDR1 MGHRA and CDR2 YSYEKL. The CDR3: CASSQEGPGTGEETQYF. CDR3 in DNA: TGCGCCAGCAGCCAAGAAGGCCCCGGGACAGGGGAGGAGACCCAGTACTTC.

This clone was detected only a few times. The rearrangement uses TRBV2 and TRBJ1-5; D is unresolved. In germline, CDR1 is SNHLY, CDR2 FYNNEI. The CDR3 is 15 amino acids. V lost 6 bases and J lost 0, with 12 bases in between. DNA of the CDR3: TGTGCCAGCAGAAAAGACACGCCTAGCAATCAGCCCCAGCATTTT. Translated, it gives CASRKDTPSNQPQHF.

The rearrangement uses TRBV5-1 and TRBJ2-5, with a tentative D call TRBD2 (5 bases). TRBJ2-7 explains the end of the DNA better; the J call may be wrong. The CDR3 contains 14 residues. Per germline, CDR1 SGHRS and CDR2 YFSETQ. As DNA, the CDR3 is TGCGCCAGCAGCTTGGTGACGGGGTCGGACGAGCAGTACTTC. Its protein is CASSLVTGSDEQYF.

This clone was found a few times. This chain links TRBV11-2 with TRBJ1-2; the match to TRBD1 covers 9 bases. Trimming cost V 0 bases and J 6 bases; bases outside gene matches: 8. The CDR3 spans 16 residues. Germline lookup yields CDR1 SGHAT and CDR2 FQNNGV. For the CDR3, the DNA is TGTGCCAGCAGCTTAGATCATACGGACAGGGGACATGGCTACACCTTC. Its translation is CASSLDHTDRGHGYTF. Based on the CDR3 plus reference TRBV11-2 and TRBJ1-2, the full variable domain is EAGVAQSPRYKIIEKRQSVAFWCNPISGHATLYWYQQILGQGPKLLIQFQNNGVVDDSQLPKDRFSAERLKGVDSTLKIQPAKLEDSAVYLCASSLDHTDRGHGYTFGSGTRLTVV.

The chain has TRBV11-2 and TRBJ2-5; TRBD1 agrees at 9 bases. The CDR3 covers 14 residues. From germline, CDR1 is SGHAT and CDR2 FQNNGV. V trimming: 4 bases; J trimming: 9 bases; junction bases outside the gene matches: 9. This chain's CDR3 is CASSSTGGAGAQYF. In nucleotides, the CDR3 is TGTGCCAGCAGCTCAACAGGGGGCGCGGGGGCCCAGTACTTC.

This clone was detected only once. V is TRBV11-2 and J is TRBJ1-4; maybe TRBD1 (6 bases). V was cut by 6 bases and J by 0 bases, with 23 bases left in between. The CDR3 runs 19 residues. Germline V gene lookup returns CDR1 SGHAT and CDR2 FQNNGV. In DNA, the CDR3 is TGTGCCAGCAGTTATACCTTGACAGGACGGATCGCAACTAATGAAAAACTGTTTTTT. This sequence encodes CASSYTLTGRIATNEKLFF. The entire variable domain, with the rest obtained from reference TRBV11-2 and TRBJ1-4, is as follows: EAGVAQSPRYKIIEKRQSVAFWCNPISGHATLYWYQQILGQGPKLLIQFQNNGVVDDSQLPKDRFSAERLKGVDSTLKIQPAKLEDSAVYLCASSYTLTGRIATNEKLFFGSGTQLSVL.

The V gene is TRBV30, the J gene TRBJ2-7, with 8 bases that match TRBD2. The CDR3 sequence is 15 residues long. Trimming took 4 bases from V and 6 from J; bases not matched to a gene: 14. Germline CDR1 reads GTSNPN; CDR2 reads SVGIG (reference sequence). The CDR3 protein is CAWNIWSGGQGEQYF. As DNA, the CDR3 is TGTGCCTGGAACATCTGGTCGGGGGGGCAGGGCGAGCAGTACTTC.

The chain has TRBV5-5 and TRBJ1-5; D gene uncertain. The germline gives CDR1 SGHKS, CDR2 YYEKEE (reference sequence). V lost 0 bases and J lost 3, with 10 bases in between. The CDR3 spans 15 residues. This chain's CDR3 is CASSLGGWANQPQHF. CDR3 nucleotides: TGTGCCAGCAGCTTGGGAGGGTGGGCCAATCAGCCCCAGCATTTT.

As to this clone: The germline gene is not matched at one end of the junction; a read error may be the cause. The genes are TRBV9 and TRBJ2-1, with TRBD2 matching over 10 bases. The length of the CDR3 is 16 residues. The germline CDR1 and CDR2 sequences are SGDLS and YYNGEE. CDR3 sequence: CTSSVASGRANNEQFF. The DNA of the CDR3 is TGTACCAGCAGCGTAGCCAGCGGGAGGGCCAACAATGAGCAGTTCTTC.

In its sample, this clone was seen a few times. A read error may produce the germline difference seen at one junction end. V usage is TRBV7-9 and J usage is TRBJ1-2, with 11 positions matching TRBD1. This CDR3 is 16 amino acids long. The germline CDR1 and CDR2 sequences are SEHNR and FQNEAQ (reference sequence). CDR3 in DNA: TGTTCCAGCAGCTATTCCGGACAGGGGGCTCGGTATGGCTACACCTTC. It yields the protein CSSSYSGQGARYGYTF.

The J gene is TRBJ1-2, the V gene TRBV5-4; D gene ambiguous. The CDR3 spans 15 residues. Trimming pared 0 bases from V and 0 bases from J, leaving 9 bases between. Germline V CDR1 and CDR2: SGHNT, YYREEE (reference sequence). DNA of the CDR3: TGTGCCAGCAGCTTGGCGGGTCGATCTAACTATGGCTACACCTTC. The encoded protein is CASSLAGRSNYGYTF.